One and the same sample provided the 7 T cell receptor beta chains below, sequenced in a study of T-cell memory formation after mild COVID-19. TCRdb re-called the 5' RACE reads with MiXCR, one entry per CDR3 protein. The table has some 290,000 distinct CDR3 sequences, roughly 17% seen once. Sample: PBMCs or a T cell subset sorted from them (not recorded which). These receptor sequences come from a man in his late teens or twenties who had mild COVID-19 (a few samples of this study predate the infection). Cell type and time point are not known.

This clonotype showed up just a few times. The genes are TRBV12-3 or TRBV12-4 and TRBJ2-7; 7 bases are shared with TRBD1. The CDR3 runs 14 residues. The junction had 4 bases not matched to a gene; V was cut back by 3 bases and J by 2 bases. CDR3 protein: CASSFQQGAYEQYF. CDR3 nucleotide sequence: TGTGCCAGCAGTTTTCAGCAGGGGGCCTACGAGCAGTACTTC.

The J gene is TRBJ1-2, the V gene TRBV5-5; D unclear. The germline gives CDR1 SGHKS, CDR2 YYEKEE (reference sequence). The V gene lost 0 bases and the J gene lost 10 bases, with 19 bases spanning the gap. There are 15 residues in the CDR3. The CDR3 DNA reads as TGTGCCAGCAGCTTGGTCTCTTGGGGAGGTGGCTACTACACCTTC. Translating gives CASSLVSWGGGYYTF.

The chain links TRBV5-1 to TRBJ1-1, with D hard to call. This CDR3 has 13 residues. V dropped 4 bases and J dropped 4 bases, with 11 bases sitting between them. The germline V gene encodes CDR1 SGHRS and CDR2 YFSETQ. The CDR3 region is CASSVEGFTEAFF. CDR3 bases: TGCGCCAGCAGCGTGGAAGGGTTCACTGAAGCTTTCTTT.

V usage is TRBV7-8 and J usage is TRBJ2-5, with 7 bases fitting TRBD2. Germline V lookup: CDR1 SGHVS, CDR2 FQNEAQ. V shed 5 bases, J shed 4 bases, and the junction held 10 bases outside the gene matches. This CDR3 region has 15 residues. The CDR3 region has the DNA TGTGCCAGCAGCCCTGTATGGGGGGAGGGAGAGACCCAGTACTTC. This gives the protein CASSPVWGEGETQYF.

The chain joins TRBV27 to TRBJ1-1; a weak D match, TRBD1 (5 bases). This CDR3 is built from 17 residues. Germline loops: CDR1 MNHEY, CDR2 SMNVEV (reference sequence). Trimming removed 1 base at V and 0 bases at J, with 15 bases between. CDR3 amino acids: CASSLFRGPMMNTEAFF. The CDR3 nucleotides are TGTGCCAGCAGTTTATTCCGGGGACCAATGATGAACACTGAAGCTTTCTTT.

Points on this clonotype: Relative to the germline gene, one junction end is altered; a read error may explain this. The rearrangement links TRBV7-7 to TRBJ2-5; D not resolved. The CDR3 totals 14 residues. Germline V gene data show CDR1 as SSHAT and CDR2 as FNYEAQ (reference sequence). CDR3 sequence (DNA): TGTGCTAGCAGCTTAGGTGGTCCGAAAGAGACCCAGTACTTC. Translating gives CASSLGGPKETQYF.

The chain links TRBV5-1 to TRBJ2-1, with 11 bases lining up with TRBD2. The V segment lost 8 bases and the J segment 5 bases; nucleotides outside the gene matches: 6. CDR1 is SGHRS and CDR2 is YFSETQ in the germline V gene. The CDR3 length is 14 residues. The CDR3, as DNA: TGCGCCAGTATGACTAGCGGGGCCCACAATGAGCAGTTCTTC. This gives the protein CASMTSGAHNEQFF.